This record concerns one T cell receptor beta chain sequence. Seattle-derived patients entered the study during active infection and were followed longitudinally. This sample is part of a study of blood T cell repertoires in COVID-19. About the study: COVID-19 samples from acute and convalescent phases originated in the United States, Italy and Spain. T cells, B-cell-depleted T cells, or PBMCs supplied cDNA or gDNA.

TCRdb's copy holds only in-frame clones and misses some; the assay was immunoSEQ multiplex PCR. The sample lists about 370,000 clones, approximately 88% occurring once. Germline loops: CDR1 MGHDK, CDR2 SYGVNS. The CDR3 totals 14 residues. Trimming cost V 4 bases and J 9 bases; bases outside gene matches: 9. The chain uses TRBV25-1 and TRBJ2-1; 7 bases map to TRBD2. The origin of this receptor is a woman aged 25 to 39 with COVID-19, enrolled during active disease. Sequencing was carried out using peripheral blood. CDR3 protein: CASSGTGRTREQFF. DNA of the CDR3: TGTGCCAGCAGTGGAACCGGGAGGACTCGTGAGCAGTTCTTC.